This T cell receptor beta chain stems from a study of cytomegalovirus exposure and HLA in healthy donors. Study results and limitations: Because they were indistinguishable, some V segments, including TRBV6-2 and TRBV6-3, were excluded.

About this clone itself: Its specificity is not known.

The PCR made use of 60 Vbeta and 13 Jbeta primers. Method: immunoSEQ multiplex PCR; TCRdb's copy keeps in-frame clones and lacks some. The sample shows approximately 140,000 clones, 78% of them seen only once. CDR1 SEHNR and CDR2 FQNEAQ come from the germline V gene (reference sequence). The CDR3 extends over 14 amino acids. V and J are TRBV7-9 and TRBJ2-5; TRBD1 matches at 7 bases. TRBJ2-7 explains the end of the DNA better; the J call may be wrong. The TCR originated in a woman between 40 and 55 years old in good health and CMV-seronegative. Specimen: PBMCs. As DNA, the CDR3 is TGTGCCAGCAGCTCGGACAGGATTTCTCTCGAGCAGTACTTC. Its protein product is CASSSDRISLEQYF.